This T cell receptor beta chain was documented in a study of blood T cell repertoires in COVID-19. Study information: T cells, B-cell-depleted T cells, or PBMCs provided the cDNA or gDNA that served as material.

Participant reports of clinical history set cohort assignment. Donors in Cohort 3 counted as recovered after two negative PCRs, clearance, or symptom resolution. Trimming pared 4 bases from V and 3 bases from J, leaving 13 bases between. The germline gives CDR1 MGHRA, CDR2 YSYEKL. This CDR3 comprises 15 residues. Study processing details: Reference gene primer amplification in the assay estimated nucleated cell counts. Libraries were prepared by immunoSEQ multiplex PCR; TCRdb keeps only in-frame clonotypes and omits some of them. From that table come the V and J calls and clone size; the DNA was used to work out D and trimming. This sample has about 200,000 clones, with around 90% found just once.

Sequenced: PBMCs or T cells enriched from blood (not recorded which). The clonotype comes from a woman aged 18 to 35 who had recovered from COVID-19. The chain employs TRBV4-1 and TRBJ2-1, with a tentative D call TRBD2 (6 bases). This CDR3 is CASSLVSGSYNEQFF. CDR3 sequence (DNA): TGCGCCAGCAGCCTGGTTAGCGGCAGCTACAATGAGCAGTTCTTC.